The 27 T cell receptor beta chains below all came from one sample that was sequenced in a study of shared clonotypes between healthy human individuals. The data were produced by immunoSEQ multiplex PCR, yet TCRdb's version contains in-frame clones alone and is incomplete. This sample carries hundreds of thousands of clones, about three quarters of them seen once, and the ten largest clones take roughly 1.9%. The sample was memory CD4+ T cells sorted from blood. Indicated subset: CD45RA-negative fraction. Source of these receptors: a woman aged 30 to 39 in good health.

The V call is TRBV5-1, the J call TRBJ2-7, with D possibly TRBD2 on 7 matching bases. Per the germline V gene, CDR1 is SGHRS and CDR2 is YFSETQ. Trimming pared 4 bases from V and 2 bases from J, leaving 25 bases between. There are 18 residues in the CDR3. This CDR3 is CASSQGRGANHQPYEQYF. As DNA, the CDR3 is TGCGCCAGCAGCCAGGGGAGGGGGGCTAATCACCAACCCTACGAGCAGTACTTC.

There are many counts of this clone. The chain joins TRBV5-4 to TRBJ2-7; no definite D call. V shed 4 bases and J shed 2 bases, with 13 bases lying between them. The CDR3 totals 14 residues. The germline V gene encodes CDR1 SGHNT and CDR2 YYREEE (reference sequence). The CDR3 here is CASSVLGYAYEQYF. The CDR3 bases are TGTGCCAGCAGCGTCCTTGGCTATGCCTACGAGCAGTACTTC.

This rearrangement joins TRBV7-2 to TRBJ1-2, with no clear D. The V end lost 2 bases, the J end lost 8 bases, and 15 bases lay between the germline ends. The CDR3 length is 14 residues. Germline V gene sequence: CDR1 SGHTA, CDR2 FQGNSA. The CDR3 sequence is CASSLSDGFGGYTF. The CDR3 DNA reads TGTGCCAGCAGCTTAAGTGACGGCTTTGGGGGCTACACCTTC.

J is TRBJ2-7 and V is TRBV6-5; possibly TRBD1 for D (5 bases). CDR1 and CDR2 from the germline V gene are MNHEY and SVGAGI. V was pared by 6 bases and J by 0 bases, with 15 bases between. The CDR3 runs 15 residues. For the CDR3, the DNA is TGTGCCAGCAGCCCATACGATGGACACTCCTACGAGCAGTACTTC. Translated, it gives CASSPYDGHSYEQYF.

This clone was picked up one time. CDR3 sequence (DNA): TGTGCCAGCAGCTTTGACAGGTCCAACACCGGGGAGCTGTTTTTT. This codes for CASSFDRSNTGELFF. The rearrangement links TRBV5-4 to TRBJ2-2; D is perhaps TRBD1 (6 bases). This CDR3 is 15 amino acids long. Germline V gene sequence: CDR1 SGHNT, CDR2 YYREEE (reference sequence). Trimming took 2 bases from V and 2 from J, leaving 10 bases between them.

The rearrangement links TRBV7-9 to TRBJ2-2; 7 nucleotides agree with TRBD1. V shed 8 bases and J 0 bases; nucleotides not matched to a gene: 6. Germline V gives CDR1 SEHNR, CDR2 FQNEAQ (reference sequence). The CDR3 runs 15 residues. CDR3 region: CASVTGTANTGELFF. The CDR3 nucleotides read TGTGCCAGCGTCACCGGGACAGCGAACACCGGGGAGCTGTTTTTT. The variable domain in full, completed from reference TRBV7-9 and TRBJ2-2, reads DTGVSQNPRHKITKRGQNVTFRCDPISEHNRLYWYRQTLGQGPEFLTYFQNEAQLEKSRLLSDRFSAERPKGSFSTLEIQRTEQGDSAMYLCASVTGTANTGELFFGEGSRLTVL.

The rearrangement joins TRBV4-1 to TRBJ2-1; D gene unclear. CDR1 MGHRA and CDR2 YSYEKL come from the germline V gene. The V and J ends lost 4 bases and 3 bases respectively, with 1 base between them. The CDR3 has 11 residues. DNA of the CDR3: TGCGCCAGCAGCCGCTACAATGAGCAGTTCTTC. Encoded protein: CASSRYNEQFF.

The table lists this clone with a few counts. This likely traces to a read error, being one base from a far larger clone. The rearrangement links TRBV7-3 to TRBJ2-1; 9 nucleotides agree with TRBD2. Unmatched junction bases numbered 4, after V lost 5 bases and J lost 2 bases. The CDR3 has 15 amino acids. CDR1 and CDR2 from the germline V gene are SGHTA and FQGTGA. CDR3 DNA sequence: TGTGCCAGCAGCCGTAGCGGGGGCGCCTACAATGAGCAGTTCTTC. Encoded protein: CASSRSGGAYNEQFF.

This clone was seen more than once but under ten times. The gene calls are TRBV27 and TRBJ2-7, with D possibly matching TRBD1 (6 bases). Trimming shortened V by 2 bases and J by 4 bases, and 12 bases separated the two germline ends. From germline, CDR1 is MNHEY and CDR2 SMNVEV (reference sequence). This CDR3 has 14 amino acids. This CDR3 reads CASSLAGTKYEQYF. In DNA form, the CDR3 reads TGTGCCAGCAGTTTAGCCGGGACAAAATACGAGCAGTACTTC.

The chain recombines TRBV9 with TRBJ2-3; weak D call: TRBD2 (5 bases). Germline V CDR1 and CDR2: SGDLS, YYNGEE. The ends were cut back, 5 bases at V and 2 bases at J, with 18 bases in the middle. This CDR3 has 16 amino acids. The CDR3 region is CASSSLGRLITDTQYF. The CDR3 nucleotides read TGTGCCAGCAGTAGTTTAGGCAGACTAATCACAGATACGCAGTATTTT. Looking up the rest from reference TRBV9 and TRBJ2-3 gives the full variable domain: DSGVTQTPKHLITATGQRVTLRCSPRSGDLSVYWYQQSLDQGLQFLIQYYNGEERAKGNILERFSAQQFPDLHSELNLSSLELGDSALYFCASSSLGRLITDTQYFGPGTRLTVL.

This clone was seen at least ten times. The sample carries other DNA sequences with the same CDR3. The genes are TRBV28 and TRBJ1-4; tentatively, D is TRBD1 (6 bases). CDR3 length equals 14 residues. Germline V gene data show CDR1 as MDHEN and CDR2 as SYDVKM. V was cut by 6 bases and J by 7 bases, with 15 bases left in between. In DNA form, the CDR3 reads TGTGCCAGCAGCTCCCCAGGGGCGGGTGAAAAACTGTTTTTT. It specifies CASSSPGAGEKLFF.

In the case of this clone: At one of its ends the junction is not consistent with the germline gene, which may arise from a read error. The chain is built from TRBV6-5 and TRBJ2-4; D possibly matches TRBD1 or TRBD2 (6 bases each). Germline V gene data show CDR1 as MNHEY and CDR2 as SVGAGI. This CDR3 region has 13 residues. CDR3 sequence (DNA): TGCGCCCTAGGGGAACAGGGAGGTTGGGATCAGTACTTC. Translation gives CALGEQGGWDQYF.

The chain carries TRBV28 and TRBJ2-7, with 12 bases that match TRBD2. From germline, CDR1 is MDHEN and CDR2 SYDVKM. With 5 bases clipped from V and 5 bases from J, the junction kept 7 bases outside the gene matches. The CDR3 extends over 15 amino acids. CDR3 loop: CASSPGLAGNNEQYF. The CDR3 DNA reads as TGTGCCAGCAGTCCAGGACTAGCGGGAAATAACGAGCAGTACTTC.

CDR3 sequence: CASSYTGDTLAKNIQYF. The CDR3 DNA sequence: TGTGCCAGCAGCTATACGGGAGACACTTTAGCCAAAAACATTCAGTACTTC. The chain joins TRBV13 to TRBJ2-4, with TRBD2 as a possible D gene (6 bases). This CDR3 spans 17 amino acids. Germline lookup yields CDR1 PRHDT and CDR2 FYEKMQ (reference sequence). Trimming cost V 4 bases and J 0 bases, with 16 bases left between them.

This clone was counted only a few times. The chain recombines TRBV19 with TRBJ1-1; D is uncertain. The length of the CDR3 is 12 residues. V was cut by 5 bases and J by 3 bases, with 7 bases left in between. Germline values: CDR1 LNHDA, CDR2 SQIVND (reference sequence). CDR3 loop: CASSEVYTEAFF. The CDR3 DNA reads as TGTGCCAGTAGTGAGGTATACACTGAAGCTTTCTTT.

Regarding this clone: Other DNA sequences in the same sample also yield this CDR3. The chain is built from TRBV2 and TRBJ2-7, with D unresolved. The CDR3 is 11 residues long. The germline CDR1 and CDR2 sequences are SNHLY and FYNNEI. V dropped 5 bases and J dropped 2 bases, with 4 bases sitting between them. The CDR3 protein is CASSQAYEQYF. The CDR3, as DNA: TGTGCCAGCAGTCAGGCCTACGAGCAGTACTTC. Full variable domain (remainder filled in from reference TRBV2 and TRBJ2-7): EPEVTQTPSHQVTQMGQEVILRCVPISNHLYFYWYRQILGQKVEFLVSFYNNEISEKSEIFDDQFSVERPDGSNFTLKIRSTKLEDSAMYFCASSQAYEQYFGPGTRLTVT.

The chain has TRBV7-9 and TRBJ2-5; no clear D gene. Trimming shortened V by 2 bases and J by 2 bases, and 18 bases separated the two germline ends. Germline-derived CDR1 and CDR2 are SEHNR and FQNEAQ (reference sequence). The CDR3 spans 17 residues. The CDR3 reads CASSLPPARKSQETQYF. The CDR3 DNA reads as TGTGCCAGCAGCTTACCCCCGGCCAGGAAGTCTCAAGAGACCCAGTACTTC.

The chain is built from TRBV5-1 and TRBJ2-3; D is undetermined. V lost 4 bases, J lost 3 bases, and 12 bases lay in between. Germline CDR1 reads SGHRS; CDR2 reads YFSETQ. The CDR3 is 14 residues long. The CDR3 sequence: CASSLPPETDTQYF. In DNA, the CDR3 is TGCGCCAGCAGCCTTCCTCCCGAGACAGATACGCAGTATTTT.

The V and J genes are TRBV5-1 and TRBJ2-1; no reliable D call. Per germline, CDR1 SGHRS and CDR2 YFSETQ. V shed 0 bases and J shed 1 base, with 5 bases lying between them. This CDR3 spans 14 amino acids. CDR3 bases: TGCGCCAGCAGCTTGGGACATTCCTACAATGAGCAGTTCTTC. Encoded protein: CASSLGHSYNEQFF.

DNA of the CDR3: TGTGCCAGCAGCTTACAGACAGACGGCCAGCCCCAGCATTTT. Protein: CASSLQTDGQPQHF. V usage is TRBV11-2 and J usage is TRBJ1-5; weak D call: TRBD1 (5 bases). Germline assignment: CDR1 SGHAT and CDR2 FQNNGV. Trimming pared 2 bases from V and 7 bases from J, leaving 12 bases between. This CDR3 comprises 14 residues.

CDR3: CASSEQGPRNTEAFF. The CDR3 DNA reads TGTGCCAGCAGTGAACAGGGGCCGCGGAACACTGAAGCTTTCTTT. The genes are TRBV2 and TRBJ1-1; TRBD1 is a possible D gene (6 bases). Germline loops: CDR1 SNHLY, CDR2 FYNNEI. V shed 2 bases and J shed 1 base, with 11 bases lying between them. The CDR3 is 15 amino acids. Full variable domain (missing parts from reference TRBV2 and TRBJ1-1): EPEVTQTPSHQVTQMGQEVILRCVPISNHLYFYWYRQILGQKVEFLVSFYNNEISEKSEIFDDQFSVERPDGSNFTLKIRSTKLEDSAMYFCASSEQGPRNTEAFFGQGTRLTVV.

The CDR3 nucleotides are TGTGCCAGCAGTGAAAGAGCGGGAGGGCCGATTGCAGATACGCAGTATTTT. It specifies CASSERAGGPIADTQYF. This chain links TRBV6-1 with TRBJ2-3; the match to TRBD2 covers 10 bases. J lost 4 bases, V lost 2 bases, and 9 bases had no gene match. CDR1 is MNHNS, CDR2 SASEGT, per germline. The CDR3 is 17 amino acids.

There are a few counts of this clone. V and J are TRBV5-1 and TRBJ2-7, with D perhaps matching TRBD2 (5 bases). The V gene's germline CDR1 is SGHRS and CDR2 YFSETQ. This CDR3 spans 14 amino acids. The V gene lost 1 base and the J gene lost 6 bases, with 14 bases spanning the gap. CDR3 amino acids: CASSLNPDEGEQYF. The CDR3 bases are TGCGCCAGCAGCTTGAACCCGGACGAGGGCGAGCAGTACTTC. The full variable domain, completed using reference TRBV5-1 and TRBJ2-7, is KAGVTQTPRYLIKTRGQQVTLSCSPISGHRSVSWYQQTPGQGLQFLFEYFSETQRNKGNFPGRFSGRQFSNSRSEMNVSTLELGDSALYLCASSLNPDEGEQYFGPGTRLTVT.

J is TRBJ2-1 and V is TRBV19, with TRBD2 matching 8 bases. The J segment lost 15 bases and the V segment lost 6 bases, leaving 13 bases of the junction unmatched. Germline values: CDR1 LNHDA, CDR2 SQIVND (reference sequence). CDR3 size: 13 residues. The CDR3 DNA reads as TGTGCCAGTAGGCCCGGGGGGGCGGGAGCCCCGTTCTTC. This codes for CASRPGGAGAPFF.

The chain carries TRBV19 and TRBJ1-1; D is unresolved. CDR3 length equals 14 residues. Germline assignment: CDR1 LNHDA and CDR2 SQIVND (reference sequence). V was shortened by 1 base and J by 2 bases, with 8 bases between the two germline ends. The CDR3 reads CASSIGRANTEAFF. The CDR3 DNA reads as TGTGCCAGTAGTATAGGGCGAGCAAACACTGAAGCTTTCTTT.

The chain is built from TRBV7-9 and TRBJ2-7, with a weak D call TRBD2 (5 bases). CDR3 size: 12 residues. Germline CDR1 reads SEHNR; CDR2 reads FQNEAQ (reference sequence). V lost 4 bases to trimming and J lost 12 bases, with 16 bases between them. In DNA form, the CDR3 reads TGTGCCAGCAGCTCCTCGGTCCGGGGTCCGTACTTC. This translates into CASSSSVRGPYF.

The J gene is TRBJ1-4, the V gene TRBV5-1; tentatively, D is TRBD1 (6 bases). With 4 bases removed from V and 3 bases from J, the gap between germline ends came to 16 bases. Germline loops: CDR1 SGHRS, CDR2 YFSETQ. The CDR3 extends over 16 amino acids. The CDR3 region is CASSPGQLRPNEKLFF. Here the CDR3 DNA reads TGCGCCAGCAGCCCCGGACAGTTGCGGCCTAATGAAAAACTGTTTTTT.